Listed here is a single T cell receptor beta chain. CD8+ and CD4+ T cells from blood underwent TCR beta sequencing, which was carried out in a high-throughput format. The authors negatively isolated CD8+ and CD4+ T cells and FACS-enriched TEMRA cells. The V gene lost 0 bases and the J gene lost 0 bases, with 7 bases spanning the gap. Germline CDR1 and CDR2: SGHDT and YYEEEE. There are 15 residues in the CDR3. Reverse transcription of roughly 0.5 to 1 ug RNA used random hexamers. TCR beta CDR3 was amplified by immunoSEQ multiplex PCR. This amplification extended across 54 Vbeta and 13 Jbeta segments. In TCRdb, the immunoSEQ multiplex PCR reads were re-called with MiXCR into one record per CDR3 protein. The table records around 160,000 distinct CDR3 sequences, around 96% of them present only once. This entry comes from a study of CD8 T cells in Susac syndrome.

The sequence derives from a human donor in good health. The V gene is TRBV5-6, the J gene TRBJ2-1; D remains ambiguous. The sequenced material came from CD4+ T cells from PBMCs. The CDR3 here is CASSLGYGSYNEQFF. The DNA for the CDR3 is TGTGCCAGCAGCTTGGGATACGGCTCCTACAATGAGCAGTTCTTC.